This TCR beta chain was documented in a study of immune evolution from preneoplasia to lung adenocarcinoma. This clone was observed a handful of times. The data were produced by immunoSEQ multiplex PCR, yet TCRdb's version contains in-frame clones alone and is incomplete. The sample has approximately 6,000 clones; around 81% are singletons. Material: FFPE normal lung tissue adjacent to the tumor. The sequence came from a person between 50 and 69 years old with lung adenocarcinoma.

Written as DNA, the CDR3 is TGTGCCAGCAGCCTTAGCGGGGTTGGCAAAAACATTCAGTACTTC. This translates into CASSLSGVGKNIQYF. The rearrangement uses TRBV5-6 and TRBJ2-4; 8 bases align to TRBD2. V gave up 4 bases and J gave up 3 bases; unmatched junction bases: 6. The CDR3 has 15 residues. CDR1 and CDR2 (germline): SGHDT, YYEEEE.